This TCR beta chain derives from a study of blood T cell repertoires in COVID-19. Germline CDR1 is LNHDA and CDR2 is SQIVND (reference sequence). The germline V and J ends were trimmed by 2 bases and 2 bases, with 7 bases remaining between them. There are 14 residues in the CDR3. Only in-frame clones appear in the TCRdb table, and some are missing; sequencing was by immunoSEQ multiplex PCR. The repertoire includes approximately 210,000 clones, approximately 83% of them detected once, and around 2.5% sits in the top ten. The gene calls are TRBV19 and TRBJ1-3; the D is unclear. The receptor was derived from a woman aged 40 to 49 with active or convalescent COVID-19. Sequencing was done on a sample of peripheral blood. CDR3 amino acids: CASSIPGTGNTIYF. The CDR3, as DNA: TGTGCCAGTAGTATACCGGGAACTGGAAACACCATATATTTT.